In its sample, the clone carrying this T cell receptor (beta chain) was seen once. Reverse transcription used roughly 0.5 to 1 ug RNA and random hexamers. TCRdb independently ran MiXCR on the immunoSEQ multiplex PCR reads; one entry per CDR3 protein. This sample has some 190,000 distinct CDR3 sequences, with roughly 92% found just once. This CDR3 is built from 15 residues. Trimming left V 4 bases short and J 3 bases short, with 15 bases between. Germline CDR1 reads SGHVS; CDR2 reads FQNEAQ. The data originate from a study of CD8 T cells in Susac syndrome. Sequencing was carried out using CD4+ T cells from PBMCs. The chain has TRBV7-8 and TRBJ1-1, with a weak D call TRBD1 (5 bases). This clonotype was obtained from a human donor in good health. The CDR3 DNA reads TGTGCCAGCAGCTCCTTATCAGGGACGGACACTGAAGCTTTCTTT. Translated, it gives CASSSLSGTDTEAFF.